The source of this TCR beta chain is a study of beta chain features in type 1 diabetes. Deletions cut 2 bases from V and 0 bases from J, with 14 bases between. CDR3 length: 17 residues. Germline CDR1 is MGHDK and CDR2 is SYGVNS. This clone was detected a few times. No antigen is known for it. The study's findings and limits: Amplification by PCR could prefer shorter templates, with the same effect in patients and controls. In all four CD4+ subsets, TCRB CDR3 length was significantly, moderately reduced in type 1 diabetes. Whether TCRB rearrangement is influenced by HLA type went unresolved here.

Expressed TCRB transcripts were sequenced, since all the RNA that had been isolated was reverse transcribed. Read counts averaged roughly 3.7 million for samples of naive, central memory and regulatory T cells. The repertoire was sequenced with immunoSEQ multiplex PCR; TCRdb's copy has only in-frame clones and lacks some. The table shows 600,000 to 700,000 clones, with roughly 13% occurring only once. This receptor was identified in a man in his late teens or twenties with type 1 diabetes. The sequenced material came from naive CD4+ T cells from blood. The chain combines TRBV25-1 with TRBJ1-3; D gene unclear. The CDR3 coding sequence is TGTGCCAGCAGTGAAAACCTGGGCCCGGGCTCTGGAAACACCATATATTTT. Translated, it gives CASSENLGPGSGNTIYF.